This TCR beta chain was captured in a study of T cells in Graves' hyperthyroidism and ophthalmopathy. This clonotype showed up many times. In germline, CDR1 is SEHNR, CDR2 FQNEAQ (reference sequence). The V end lost 3 bases, the J end lost 5 bases, and 14 bases lay between the germline ends. The CDR3 runs 14 residues. Amplification targeted TCR beta CDR3 regions from RNA transcripts. First-round RT-PCR with HTBI primers amplified the TCR CDR3 region. TCRdb re-derived calls from the multiplex PCR reads in MiXCR, one entry per CDR3 protein. The profile shows 300,000 to 450,000 distinct CDR3 sequences, over 11% of them singletons.

The sequencing input was blood. The receptor's source is a woman aged 60-70 years with Graves' hyperthyroidism. This chain uses TRBV7-9 with TRBJ2-7; maybe TRBD1 (5 bases). CDR3 protein: CASSLAGLWDEQYF. CDR3 in DNA: TGTGCCAGCAGCTTGGCAGGGCTTTGGGACGAGCAGTACTTC.